The source of this T cell receptor (beta chain) is a study of T cell repertoires in cytomegalovirus infection. Study-wide background: Recently identified HLA-C-restricted CMV epitopes and well-studied HLA-B-restricted CMV epitopes were used by the study.

Germline loops: CDR1 SGHVS, CDR2 FNYEAQ. This CDR3 region has 16 residues. Notes on this clonotype: Its antigen is not identified. Compared with germline, one end of the junction differs, possibly owing to a read error.

One entry per CDR3 protein results from TCRdb running MiXCR on the reads. This repertoire shows some 590,000 distinct CDR3 sequences, 35% to 50% found once; its top ten account for about 46%. Study results and limitations: In two of eight donors, the top clonotype was HLA-C-restricted CMV-specific.

The J gene is TRBJ2-3, the V gene TRBV7-6; 9 positions agree with TRBD2. The sequencing here drew on cultured PBMCs, taken from culture after CMV antigen stimulation. The receptor's source is a human donor in good health (CMV status not recorded). Some clones in this sample may be carry-over from other donors' samples. The CDR3 sequence: CASSRASGTSRDTQYF. In DNA, the CDR3 is TGTGCCAGCAGCCGGGCCTCTGGGACTAGCAGAGATACGCAGTATTTT.